This T cell receptor (beta chain) derives from a study of identical twins. TCRdb recomputed calls from the 5' RACE reads with MiXCR, one row per CDR3 protein. The sample contains 1,800,000 or so distinct CDR3 sequences, less than 40% of which appear only once. The CDR3 is 14 amino acids. Trimming shortened V by 1 base and J by 0 bases, and 6 bases separated the two germline ends. CDR1 DFQATT and CDR2 SNEGSKA come from the germline V gene (reference sequence). This TCR came from a newborn girl in good health. Material for sequencing was cord blood. This sequence joins TRBV20-1 and TRBJ1-4; D is ambiguous. The CDR3 loop reads CSARGRATNEKLFF. The DNA of the CDR3 is TGCAGTGCTAGAGGCCGTGCAACTAATGAAAAACTGTTTTTT.